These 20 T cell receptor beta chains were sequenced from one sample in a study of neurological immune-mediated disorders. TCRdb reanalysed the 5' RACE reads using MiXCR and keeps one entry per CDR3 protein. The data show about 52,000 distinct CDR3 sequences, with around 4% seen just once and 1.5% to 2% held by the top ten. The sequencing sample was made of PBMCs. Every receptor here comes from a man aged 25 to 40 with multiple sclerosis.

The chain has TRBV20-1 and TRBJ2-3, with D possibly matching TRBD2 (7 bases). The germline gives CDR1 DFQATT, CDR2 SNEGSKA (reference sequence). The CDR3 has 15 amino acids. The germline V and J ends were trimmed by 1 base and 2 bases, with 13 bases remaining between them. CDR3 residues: CSARGGGPITDTQYF. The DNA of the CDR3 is TGCAGTGCTAGAGGGGGGGGGCCTATCACAGATACGCAGTATTTT.

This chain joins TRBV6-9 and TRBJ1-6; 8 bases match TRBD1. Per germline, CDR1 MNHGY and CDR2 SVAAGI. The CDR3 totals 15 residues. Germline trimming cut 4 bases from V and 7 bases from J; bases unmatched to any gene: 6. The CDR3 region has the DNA TGTGCCAGCAGTTTTCAGGGGGCAGTGAATTCACCCCTCCACTTT. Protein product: CASSFQGAVNSPLHF.

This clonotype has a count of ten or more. CDR3 nucleotides: TGTGCCTGGAGTAAGGGAGGAAGCTCCTACAATGAGCAGTTCTTC. This sequence encodes CAWSKGGSSYNEQFF. The rearrangement links TRBV30 to TRBJ2-1, with a possible D match to TRBD2 (6 bases). This CDR3 is 15 amino acids long. From germline, CDR1 is GTSNPN and CDR2 SVGIG (reference sequence). The V end was cut by 2 bases, the J end by 0 bases, with 11 bases between.

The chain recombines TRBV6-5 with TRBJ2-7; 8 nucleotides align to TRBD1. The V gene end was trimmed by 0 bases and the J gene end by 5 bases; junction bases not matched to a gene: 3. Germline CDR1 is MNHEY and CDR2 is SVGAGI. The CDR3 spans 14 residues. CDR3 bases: TGTGCCAGCAGTTACTCGAGGACAGGGAACGAGCAGTACTTC. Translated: CASSYSRTGNEQYF.

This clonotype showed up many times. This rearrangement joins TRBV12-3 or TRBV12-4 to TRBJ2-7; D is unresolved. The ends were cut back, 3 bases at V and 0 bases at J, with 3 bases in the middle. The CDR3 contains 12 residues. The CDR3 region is CASSFYSYEQYF. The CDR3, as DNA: TGTGCCAGCAGTTTTTACTCCTACGAGCAGTACTTC.

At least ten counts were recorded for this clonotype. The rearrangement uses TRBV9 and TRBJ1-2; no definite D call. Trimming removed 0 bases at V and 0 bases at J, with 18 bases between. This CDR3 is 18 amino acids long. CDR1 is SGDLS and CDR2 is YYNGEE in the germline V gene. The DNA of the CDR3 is TGTGCCAGCAGCGTAGAAAGGCGGATGGGCCCAGCTAACTATGGCTACACCTTC. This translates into CASSVERRMGPANYGYTF.

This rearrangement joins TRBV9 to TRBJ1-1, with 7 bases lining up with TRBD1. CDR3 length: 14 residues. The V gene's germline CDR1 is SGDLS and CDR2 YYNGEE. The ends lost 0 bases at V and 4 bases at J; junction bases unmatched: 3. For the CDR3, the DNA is TGTGCCAGCAGCGTAGATCCAGGGGGCACTGAAGCTTTCTTT. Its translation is CASSVDPGGTEAFF. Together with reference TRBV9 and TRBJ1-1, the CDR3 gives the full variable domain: DSGVTQTPKHLITATGQRVTLRCSPRSGDLSVYWYQQSLDQGLQFLIQYYNGEERAKGNILERFSAQQFPDLHSELNLSSLELGDSALYFCASSVDPGGTEAFFGQGTRLTVV.

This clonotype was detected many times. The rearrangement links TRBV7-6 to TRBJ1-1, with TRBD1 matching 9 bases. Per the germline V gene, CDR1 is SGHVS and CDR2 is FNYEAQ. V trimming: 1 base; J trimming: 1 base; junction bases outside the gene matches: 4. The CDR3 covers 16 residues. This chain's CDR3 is CASSLGGQGTNTEAFF. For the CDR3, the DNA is TGTGCCAGCAGCTTAGGTGGACAGGGGACGAACACTGAAGCTTTCTTT. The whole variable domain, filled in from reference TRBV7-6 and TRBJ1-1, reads GAGVSQSPRYKVTKRGQDVALRCDPISGHVSLYWYRQALGQGPEFLTYFNYEAQQDKSGLPNDRFSAERPEGSISTLTIQRTEQRDSAMYRCASSLGGQGTNTEAFFGQGTRLTVV.

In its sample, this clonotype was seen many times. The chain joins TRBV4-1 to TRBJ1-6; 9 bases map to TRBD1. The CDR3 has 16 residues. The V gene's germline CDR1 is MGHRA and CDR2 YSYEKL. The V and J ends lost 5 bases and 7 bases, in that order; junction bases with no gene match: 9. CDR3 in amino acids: CASSKGQGGGNSPLHF. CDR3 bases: TGCGCCAGCAGCAAGGGACAGGGTGGGGGAAATTCACCCCTCCACTTT.

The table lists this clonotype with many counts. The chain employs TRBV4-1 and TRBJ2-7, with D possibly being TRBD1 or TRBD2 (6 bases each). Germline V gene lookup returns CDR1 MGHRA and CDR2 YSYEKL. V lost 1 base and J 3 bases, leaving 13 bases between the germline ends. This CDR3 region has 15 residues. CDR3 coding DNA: TGCGCCAGCAGCCAAGGAATAGGGGGGAGCTACGAGCAGTACTTC. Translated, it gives CASSQGIGGSYEQYF.

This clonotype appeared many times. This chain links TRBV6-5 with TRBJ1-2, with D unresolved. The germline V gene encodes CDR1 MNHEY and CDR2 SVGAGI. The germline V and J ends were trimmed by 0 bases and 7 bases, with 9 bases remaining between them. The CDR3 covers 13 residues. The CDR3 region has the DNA TGTGCCAGCAGTTACTCGGGCACCCGTGGCTACACCTTC. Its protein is CASSYSGTRGYTF.

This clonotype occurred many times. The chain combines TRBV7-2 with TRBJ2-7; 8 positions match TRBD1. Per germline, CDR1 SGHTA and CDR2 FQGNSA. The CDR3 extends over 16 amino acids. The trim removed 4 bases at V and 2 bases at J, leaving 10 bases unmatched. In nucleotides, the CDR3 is TGTGCCAGCAGCTCCCTCCCCGCAGGGGGCACCTACGAGCAGTACTTC. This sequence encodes CASSSLPAGGTYEQYF.

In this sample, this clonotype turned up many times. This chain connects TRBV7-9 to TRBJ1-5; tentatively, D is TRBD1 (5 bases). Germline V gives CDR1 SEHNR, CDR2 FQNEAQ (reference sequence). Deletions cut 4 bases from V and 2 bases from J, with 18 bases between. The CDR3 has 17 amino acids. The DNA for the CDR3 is TGTGCCAGCAGCTCTTATGGGGGAGGACGGGGCAATCAGCCCCAGCATTTT. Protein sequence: CASSSYGGGRGNQPQHF.

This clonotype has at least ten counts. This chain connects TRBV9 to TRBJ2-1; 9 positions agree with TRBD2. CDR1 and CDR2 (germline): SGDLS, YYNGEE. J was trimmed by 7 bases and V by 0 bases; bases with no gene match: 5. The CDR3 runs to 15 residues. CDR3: CASSVGGTSLNEQFF. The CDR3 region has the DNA TGTGCCAGCAGCGTAGGGGGGACTAGCTTAAATGAGCAGTTCTTC.

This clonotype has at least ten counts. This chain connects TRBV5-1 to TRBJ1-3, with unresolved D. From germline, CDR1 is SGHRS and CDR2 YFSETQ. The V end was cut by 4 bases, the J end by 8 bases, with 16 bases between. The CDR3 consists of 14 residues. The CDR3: CASSLGLLGDTIYF. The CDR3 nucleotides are TGCGCCAGCAGCCTCGGGCTACTTGGGGACACCATATATTTT.

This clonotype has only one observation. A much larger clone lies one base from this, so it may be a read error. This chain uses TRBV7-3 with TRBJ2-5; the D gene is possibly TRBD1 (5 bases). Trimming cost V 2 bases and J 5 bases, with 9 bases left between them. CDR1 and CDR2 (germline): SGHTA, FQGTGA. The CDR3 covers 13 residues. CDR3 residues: CASSLQGAETQYF. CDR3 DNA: TGTGCCAGCAGCTTACAAGGGGCGGAGACCCAGTACTTC. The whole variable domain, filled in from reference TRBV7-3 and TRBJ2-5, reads GAGVSQTPSNKVTEKGKYVELRCDPISGHTALYWYRQSLGQGPEFLIYFQGTGAADDSGLPNDRFFAVRPEGSVSTLKIQRTERGDSAVYLCASSLQGAETQYFGPGTRLLVL.

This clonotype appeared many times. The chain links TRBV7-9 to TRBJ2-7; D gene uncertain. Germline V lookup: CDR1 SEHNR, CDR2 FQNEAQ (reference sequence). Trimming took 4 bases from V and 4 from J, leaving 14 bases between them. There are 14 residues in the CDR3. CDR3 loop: CASSSAADLYEQYF. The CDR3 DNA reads TGTGCCAGCAGCTCAGCTGCGGATCTTTACGAGCAGTACTTC.

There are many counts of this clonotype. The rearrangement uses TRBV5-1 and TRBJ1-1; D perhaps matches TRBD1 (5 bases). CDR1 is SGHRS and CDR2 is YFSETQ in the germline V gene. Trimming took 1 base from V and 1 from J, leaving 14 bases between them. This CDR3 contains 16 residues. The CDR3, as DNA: TGCGCCAGCAGCTTGAATTGGGGCGAAACGAACACTGAAGCTTTCTTT. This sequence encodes CASSLNWGETNTEAFF.

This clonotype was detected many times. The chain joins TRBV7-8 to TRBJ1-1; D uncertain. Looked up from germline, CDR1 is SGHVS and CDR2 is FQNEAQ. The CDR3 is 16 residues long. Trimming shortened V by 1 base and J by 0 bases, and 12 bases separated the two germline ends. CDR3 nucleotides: TGTGCCAGCAGCTTAGGAGCCGCTACTCTGAACACTGAAGCTTTCTTT. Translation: CASSLGAATLNTEAFF. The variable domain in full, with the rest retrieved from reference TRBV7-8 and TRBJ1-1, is GAGVSQSPRYKVAKRGQDVALRCDPISGHVSLFWYQQALGQGPEFLTYFQNEAQLDKSGLPSDRFFAERPEGSVSTLKIQRTQQEDSAVYLCASSLGAATLNTEAFFGQGTRLTVV.

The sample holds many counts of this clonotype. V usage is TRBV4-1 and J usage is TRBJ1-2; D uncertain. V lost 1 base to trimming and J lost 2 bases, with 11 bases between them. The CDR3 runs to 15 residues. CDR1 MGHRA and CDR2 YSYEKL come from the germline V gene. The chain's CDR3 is CASSQGRQANYGYTF. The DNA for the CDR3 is TGCGCCAGCAGCCAAGGAAGGCAGGCGAACTATGGCTACACCTTC.